This entry features one T cell receptor beta chain sequence. Measured with immunoSEQ multiplex PCR; TCRdb has only the in-frame clones, and not every one. Of around 470,000 clones listed, 90% are singletons. This sample was included in a study of blood T cell repertoires in COVID-19. Across the study: The study drew acute and convalescent COVID-19 samples from the United States, Italy and Spain.

Germline CDR1 SGHKS, CDR2 YYEKEE (reference sequence). CDR3 length: 14 residues. The J segment lost 3 bases and the V segment lost 4 bases, leaving 6 bases of the junction unmatched. The rearrangement joins TRBV5-5 to TRBJ2-7; TRBD1 matches at 8 bases. Sequencing was performed on PBMCs or T cells enriched from blood (not recorded which). The TCR comes from a man aged 18-30 years who had recovered from COVID-19. CDR3 DNA sequence: TGTGCCAGCAGCCCTAGGACAGGGTACTACGAGCAGTACTTC. It is translated as CASSPRTGYYEQYF.